The following is a TCR beta chain sequence with its context. The germline V gene has CDR1 SGHNT and CDR2 YYREEE (reference sequence). The CDR3 sequence is 15 residues long. V lost 0 bases to trimming and J lost 3 bases, with 7 bases between them. The data belong to a study of CD8 T cells in Susac syndrome. About the research overall: The Susac syndrome patients were therapy-naive, on corticosteroids, or on intravenous immunoglobulin alone at blood draw.

Reverse transcription of roughly 0.45 to 1 ug RNA used random hexamers. Each CDR3 protein gets one entry after TCRdb re-called the immunoSEQ multiplex PCR reads with MiXCR. Of around 80,000 distinct CDR3 sequences listed, around 94% are singletons. This chain joins TRBV5-4 and TRBJ2-6, with D unclear. Specimen: CD8+ T cells from PBMCs. The clonotype originates from a human donor with Susac syndrome. The CDR3 sequence: CASSLEGFGANVLTF. In DNA, the CDR3 is TGTGCCAGCAGCTTGGAGGGATTTGGGGCCAACGTCCTGACTTTC.